The present entry profiles one T cell receptor beta chain with its context. The sample comes from a study of shared T cell receptors in the human thymus. The V end lost 2 bases, the J end lost 0 bases, and 26 bases lay between the germline ends. The CDR3 has 21 residues. Germline assignment: CDR1 LGHNA and CDR2 YSLEER. Only in-frame clones appear in the TCRdb table, and some are missing; sequencing was by immunoSEQ multiplex PCR. Found here are about 380,000 clones, about 95% of them singletons; the top ten hold 0.02%. This TCR was recovered from a human donor. Sample: thymocytes. This chain links TRBV4-3 with TRBJ1-3; D is undetermined. The CDR3 DNA reads TGCGCCAGCAGCCAAAGTGGCCCGAGGCAGACCTCCATGGCCTCTGGAAACACCATATATTTT. Protein product: CASSQSGPRQTSMASGNTIYF.